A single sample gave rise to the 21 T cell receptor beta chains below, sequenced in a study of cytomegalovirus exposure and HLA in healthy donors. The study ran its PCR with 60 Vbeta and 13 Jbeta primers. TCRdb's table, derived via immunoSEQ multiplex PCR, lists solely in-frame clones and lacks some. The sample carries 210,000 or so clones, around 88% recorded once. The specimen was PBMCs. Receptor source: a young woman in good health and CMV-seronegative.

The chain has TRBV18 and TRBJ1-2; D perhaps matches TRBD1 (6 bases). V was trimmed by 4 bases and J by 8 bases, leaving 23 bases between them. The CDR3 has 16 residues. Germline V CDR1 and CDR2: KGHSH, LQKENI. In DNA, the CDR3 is TGTGCCAGCTCACTCGACAGGTCTCGGATAGAGTCGGGCTACACCTTC. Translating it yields CASSLDRSRIESGYTF.

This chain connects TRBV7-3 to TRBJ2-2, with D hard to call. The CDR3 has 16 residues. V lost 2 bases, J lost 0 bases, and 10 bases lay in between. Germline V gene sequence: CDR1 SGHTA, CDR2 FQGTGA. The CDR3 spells CASSLVASANTGELFF. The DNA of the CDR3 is TGTGCCAGCAGCTTAGTGGCTAGTGCGAACACCGGGGAGCTGTTTTTT.

CDR3 DNA: TGTGCCTACAGGGGGCAGGCTTTCTTT. This codes for CAYRGQAFF. This sequence joins TRBV2 and TRBJ1-1; 9 nucleotides agree with TRBD1. CDR1 SNHLY and CDR2 FYNNEI come from the germline V gene. The junction had 3 bases not matched to a gene; V was cut back by 11 bases and J by 11 bases. This CDR3 contains 9 residues.

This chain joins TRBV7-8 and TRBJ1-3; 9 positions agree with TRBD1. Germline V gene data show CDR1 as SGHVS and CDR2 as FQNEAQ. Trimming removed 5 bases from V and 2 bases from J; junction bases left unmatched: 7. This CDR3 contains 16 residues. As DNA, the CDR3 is TGTGCCAGCAGCAAACACAGGGGGCCCCCTGGAAACACCATATATTTT. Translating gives CASSKHRGPPGNTIYF.

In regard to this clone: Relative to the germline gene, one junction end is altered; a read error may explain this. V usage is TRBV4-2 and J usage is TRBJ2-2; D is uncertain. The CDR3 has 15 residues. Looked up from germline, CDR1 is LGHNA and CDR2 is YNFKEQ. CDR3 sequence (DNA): TGTGCCAGCAGCCAGGTCCTACCTGACACCAGGGAGCTGTTTTTT. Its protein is CASSQVLPDTRELFF.

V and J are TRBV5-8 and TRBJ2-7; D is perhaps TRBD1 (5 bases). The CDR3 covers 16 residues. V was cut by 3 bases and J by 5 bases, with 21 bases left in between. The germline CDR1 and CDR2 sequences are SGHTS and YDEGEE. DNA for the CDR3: TGTGCCAGCAGCTGGGTGGGGCAGGTAGGCGTAGACGAGCAGTACTTC. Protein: CASSWVGQVGVDEQYF.

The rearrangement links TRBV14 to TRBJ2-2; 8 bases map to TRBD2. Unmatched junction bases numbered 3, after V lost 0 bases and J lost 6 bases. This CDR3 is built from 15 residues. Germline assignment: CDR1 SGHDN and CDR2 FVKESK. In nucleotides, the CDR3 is TGTGCCAGCAGCCAAGAAGCACTAGCGGCCGGGGAGCTGTTTTTT. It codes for CASSQEALAAGELFF.

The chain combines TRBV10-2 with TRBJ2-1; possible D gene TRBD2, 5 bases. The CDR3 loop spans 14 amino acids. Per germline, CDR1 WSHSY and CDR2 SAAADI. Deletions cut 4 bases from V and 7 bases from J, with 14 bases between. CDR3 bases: TGCGCCAGCAGTGCTATACTAGTTAGTAATGAGCAGTTCTTC. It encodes CASSAILVSNEQFF.

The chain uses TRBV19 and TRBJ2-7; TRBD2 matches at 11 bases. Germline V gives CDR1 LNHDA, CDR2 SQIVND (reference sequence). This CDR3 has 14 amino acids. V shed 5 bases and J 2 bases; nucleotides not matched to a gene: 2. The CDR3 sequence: CASSLTSGTYEQYF. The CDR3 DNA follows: TGTGCCAGTAGTCTGACTAGCGGGACCTACGAGCAGTACTTC.

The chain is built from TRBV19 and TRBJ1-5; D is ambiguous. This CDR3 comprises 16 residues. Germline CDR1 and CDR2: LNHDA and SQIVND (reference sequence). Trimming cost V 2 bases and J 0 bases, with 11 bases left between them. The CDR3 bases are TGTGCCAGTAGTATAAAGGGAGGTTATAGCAATCAGCCCCAGCATTTT. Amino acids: CASSIKGGYSNQPQHF. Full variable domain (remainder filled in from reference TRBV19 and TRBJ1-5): DGGITQSPKYLFRKEGQNVTLSCEQNLNHDAMYWYRQDPGQGLRLIYYSQIVNDFQKGDIAEGYSVSREKKESFPLTVTSAQKNPTAFYLCASSIKGGYSNQPQHFGDGTRLSIL.

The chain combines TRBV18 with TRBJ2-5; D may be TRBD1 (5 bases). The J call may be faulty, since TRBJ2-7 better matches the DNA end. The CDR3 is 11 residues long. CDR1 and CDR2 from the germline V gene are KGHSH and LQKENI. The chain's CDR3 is CASSKGAEQYF. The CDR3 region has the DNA TGTGCCAGCTCAAAAGGGGCCGAGCAGTACTTC.

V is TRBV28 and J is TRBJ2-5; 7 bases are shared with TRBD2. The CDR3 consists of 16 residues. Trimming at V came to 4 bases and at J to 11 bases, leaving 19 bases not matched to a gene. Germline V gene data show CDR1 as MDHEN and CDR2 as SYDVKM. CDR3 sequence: CASSSQTSSGHWEQYF. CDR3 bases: TGTGCCAGCAGTTCCCAAACGTCTAGCGGCCATTGGGAGCAGTACTTC.

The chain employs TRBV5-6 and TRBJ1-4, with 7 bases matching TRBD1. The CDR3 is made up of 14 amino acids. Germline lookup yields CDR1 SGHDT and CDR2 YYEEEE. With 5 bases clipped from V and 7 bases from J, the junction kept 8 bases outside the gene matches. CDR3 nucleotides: TGTGCCAGCAGACACGACAGGGACGGTGAAAAACTGTTTTTT. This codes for CASRHDRDGEKLFF.

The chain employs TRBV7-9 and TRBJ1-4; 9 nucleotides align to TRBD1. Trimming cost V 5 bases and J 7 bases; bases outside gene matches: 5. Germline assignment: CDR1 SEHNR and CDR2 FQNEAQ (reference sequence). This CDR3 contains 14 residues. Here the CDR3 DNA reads TGTGCCAGCAGCCCACAGGGGGCTTCTGAAAAACTGTTTTTT. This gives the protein CASSPQGASEKLFF.

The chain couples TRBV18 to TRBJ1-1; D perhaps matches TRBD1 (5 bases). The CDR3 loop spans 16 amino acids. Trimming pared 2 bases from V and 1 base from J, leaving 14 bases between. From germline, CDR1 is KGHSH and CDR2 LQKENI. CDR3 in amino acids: CASSPFQRGENTEAFF. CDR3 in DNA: TGTGCCAGCTCACCATTTCAGCGGGGGGAGAACACTGAAGCTTTCTTT.

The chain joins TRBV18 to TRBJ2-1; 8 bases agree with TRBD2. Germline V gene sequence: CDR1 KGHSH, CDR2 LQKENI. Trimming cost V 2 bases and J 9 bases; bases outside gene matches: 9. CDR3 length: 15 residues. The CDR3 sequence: CASSPNRAGVVEQFF. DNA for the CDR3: TGTGCCAGCTCACCAAATCGAGCGGGGGTAGTTGAGCAGTTCTTC.

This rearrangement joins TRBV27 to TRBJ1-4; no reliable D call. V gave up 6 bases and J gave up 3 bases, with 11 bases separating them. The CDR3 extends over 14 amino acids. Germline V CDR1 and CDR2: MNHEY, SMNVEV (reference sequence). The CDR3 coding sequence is TGTGCCAGCAGCCCCCGCGGAGCTAATGAAAAACTGTTTTTT. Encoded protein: CASSPRGANEKLFF.

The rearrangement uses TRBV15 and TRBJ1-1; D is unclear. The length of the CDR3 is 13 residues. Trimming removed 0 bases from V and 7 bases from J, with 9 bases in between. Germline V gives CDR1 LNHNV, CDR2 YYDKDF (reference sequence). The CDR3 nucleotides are TGTGCCACCAGCAGAGACCGGGGAGTTGAAGCTTTCTTT. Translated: CATSRDRGVEAFF.

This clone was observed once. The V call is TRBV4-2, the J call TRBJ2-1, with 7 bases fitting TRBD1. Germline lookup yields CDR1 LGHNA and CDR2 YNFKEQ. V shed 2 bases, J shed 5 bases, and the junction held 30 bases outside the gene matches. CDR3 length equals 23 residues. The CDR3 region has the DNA TGTGCCAGCAGCCAACGGAATCGTTATCGAACGGGACAGCCGATCCTCCACGACAATGAGCAGTTCTTC. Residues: CASSQRNRYRTGQPILHDNEQFF.

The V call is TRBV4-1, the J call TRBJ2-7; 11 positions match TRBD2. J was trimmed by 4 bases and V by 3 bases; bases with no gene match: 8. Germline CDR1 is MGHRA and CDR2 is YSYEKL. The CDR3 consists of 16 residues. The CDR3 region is CASSHLPGLAAYEQYF. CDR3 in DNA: TGCGCCAGCAGCCACCTACCGGGACTAGCGGCGTACGAGCAGTACTTC.

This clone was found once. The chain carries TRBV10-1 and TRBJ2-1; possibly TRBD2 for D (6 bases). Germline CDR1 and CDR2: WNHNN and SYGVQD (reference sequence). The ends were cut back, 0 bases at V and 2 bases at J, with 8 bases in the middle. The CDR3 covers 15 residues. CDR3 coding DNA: TGCGCCAGCAGTGAGTCCGGGGGACCCTACAATGAGCAGTTCTTC. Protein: CASSESGGPYNEQFF.